This T cell receptor beta chain stems from a study of CD4+ T cells in melanoma. Study results and limitations: In melanoma, neoantigen-specific CD4+ T cells reportedly differed in differentiation state. CD8+ T cell, macrophage and B cell function reportedly correlated with neoantigen-specific CD4+ T cells.

The repertoire was sequenced with immunoSEQ multiplex PCR; TCRdb's copy has only in-frame clones and lacks some. This sample has about 140,000 clones, with 92% found just once. Worth noting for this clone: Its specificity is not known.

This TCR came from a human donor with melanoma.

The CDR3 region is CASSYGGNYGYTF. CDR3 DNA: TGTGCCAGCAGTTACGGGGGGAACTATGGCTACACCTTC. The chain couples TRBV6-5 to TRBJ1-2; possible D gene TRBD1, 5 bases. The CDR3 is 13 amino acids. Germline CDR1 reads MNHEY; CDR2 reads SVGAGI. V shed 2 bases and J shed 2 bases, with 6 bases lying between them.